The clone carrying this T cell receptor (beta chain) appeared once. What it binds is not known. Germline loops: CDR1 SGHTA, CDR2 FQGNSA. Trimming left V 4 bases short and J 13 bases short, with 14 bases between. This CDR3 is 12 amino acids long. In terms of origin and age, donors were healthy Caucasian individuals from Russia aged roughly 6 to 95. Whenever a sample was processed, at least 6 million PBMCs were isolated. A second PCR of 7 to 11 cycles used a sample-barcoded 5' primer and a J-beta primer mix. TCRdb itself ran the 5' RACE reads through MiXCR, one entry per CDR3 protein. The sample holds about 1.8 million distinct CDR3 sequences; just under 50% are singletons and the top ten take 2.1%. These data come from a study of blood T cells in healthy people across ages. Study-wide points: Naive T cell percentage by flow cytometry tracked strongly with beta diversity. Unsorted PBMCs prevented conclusive naive versus antigen-experienced comparison.

The V and J genes are TRBV7-2 and TRBJ2-1; TRBD2 is a possible D gene (5 bases). This sequence originates from a woman aged 40 to 49 in good health. The sample taken for sequencing was blood. This chain's CDR3 is CASSSRRETQFF. The DNA for the CDR3 is TGTGCCAGCAGCTCACGTAGGGAGACCCAGTTCTTC.